Below, 2 T cell receptor beta chains from the same sample are listed, as sequenced in a study of T cell changes during pregnancy in multiple sclerosis. The repertoire was sequenced with immunoSEQ multiplex PCR; TCRdb's copy has only in-frame clones and lacks some. The data hold fewer than 45,000 clones, with roughly nine tenths observed a single time. The material sequenced was CD4+ T cells from peripheral blood mononuclear cells, taken in the third trimester of pregnancy. These receptors originate from a female donor in good health, enrolled as a control in a pregnancy study.

V and J are TRBV5-1 and TRBJ1-2; 9 nucleotides align to TRBD1. CDR3 length equals 17 residues. The germline V gene encodes CDR1 SGHRS and CDR2 YFSETQ. V was pared by 0 bases and J by 2 bases, with 8 bases of the junction left unmatched. The CDR3: CASSLGDREGSNYGYTF. The CDR3 bases are TGCGCCAGCAGCTTGGGGGACAGGGAAGGGAGCAACTATGGCTACACCTTC. The whole variable domain, remainder taken from reference TRBV5-1 and TRBJ1-2, is KAGVTQTPRYLIKTRGQQVTLSCSPISGHRSVSWYQQTPGQGLQFLFEYFSETQRNKGNFPGRFSGRQFSNSRSEMNVSTLELGDSALYLCASSLGDREGSNYGYTFGSGTRLTVV.

V and J are TRBV4-1 and TRBJ1-3; D perhaps matches TRBD1 (5 bases). The CDR3 covers 15 residues. Germline values: CDR1 MGHRA, CDR2 YSYEKL. V was trimmed by 4 bases and J by 1 base, leaving 11 bases between them. This CDR3 is CASSREGVSGNTIYF. CDR3 sequence (DNA): TGCGCCAGCAGCCGAGAAGGGGTTTCTGGAAACACCATATATTTT.